One sample yielded the 11 T cell receptor beta chains listed below, sequenced in a study of CD8 T cells in Susac syndrome. It was with random hexamers that about 0.45 to 1 ug RNA was reverse transcribed. MiXCR, applied by TCRdb to the immunoSEQ multiplex PCR reads, yields one record per CDR3 protein. The sample has 210,000 or so distinct CDR3 sequences, over 90% seen once; the top ten hold 0.15% to 0.2%. The specimen was CD4+ T cells from PBMCs. These TCRs come from a human donor with Susac syndrome.

This clonotype was seen once. This chain links TRBV7-2 with TRBJ2-7, with D tentatively TRBD1 (5 bases). V gave up 5 bases and J gave up 3 bases, with 23 bases separating them. There are 17 residues in the CDR3. Germline V gene data show CDR1 as SGHTA and CDR2 as FQGNSA. The CDR3 loop is CASSPQGGDQVVYEQYF. In DNA form, the CDR3 reads TGTGCCAGCAGCCCTCAGGGCGGAGATCAAGTCGTCTACGAGCAGTACTTC.

This clonotype has more than one count but fewer than ten. The chain joins TRBV29-1 to TRBJ1-1, with TRBD1 as a possible D gene (6 bases). This CDR3 has 12 residues. Germline V gene lookup returns CDR1 SQVTM and CDR2 ANQGSEA. V was pared by 7 bases and J by 11 bases, with 20 bases between. The CDR3 here is CSAEGGPGEAFF. The CDR3, as DNA: TGCAGCGCGGAGGGGGGCCCGGGAGAGGCTTTCTTT.

The chain links TRBV5-1 to TRBJ1-2; D is unclear. This CDR3 region has 13 residues. The germline gives CDR1 SGHRS, CDR2 YFSETQ. The germline V and J ends were trimmed by 4 bases and 8 bases, with 15 bases remaining between them. The CDR3 sequence is CASSPDSEGGYTF. Written as DNA, the CDR3 is TGCGCCAGCAGCCCGGATTCGGAGGGCGGCTACACCTTC.

The rearrangement joins TRBV12-5 to TRBJ2-5, with 9 bases lining up with TRBD1. Germline-derived CDR1 and CDR2 are LGHNT and FRNRAP. The CDR3 length is 13 residues. With V trimmed by 5 bases and J by 4 bases, 2 bases remained unmatched. In nucleotides, the CDR3 is TGTGCTAGTGGTCAGGACAGGGGAGAGACCCAGTACTTC. Protein: CASGQDRGETQYF.

In DNA, the CDR3 is TGTGCCAGCAGTTTACGCACAGGGATAGGCTACACCTTC. Residues: CASSLRTGIGYTF. The chain couples TRBV28 to TRBJ1-2; the D gene is possibly TRBD1 (6 bases). CDR3 length equals 13 residues. V lost 2 bases to trimming and J lost 8 bases, with 12 bases between them. CDR1 and CDR2 (germline): MDHEN, SYDVKM.

The chain joins TRBV3-1 to TRBJ2-5; a possible D gene is TRBD2 (6 bases). There are 12 residues in the CDR3. The germline V gene encodes CDR1 LGHDT and CDR2 YNNKEL (reference sequence). V was cut by 8 bases and J by 2 bases, with 9 bases left in between. The CDR3 DNA follows: TGTGCCAGCGGGGACTTACAAGAGACCCAGTACTTC. Amino acids: CASGDLQETQYF.

The V gene is TRBV28, the J gene TRBJ1-5; D gene uncertain. Looked up from germline, CDR1 is MDHEN and CDR2 is SYDVKM. The CDR3 consists of 16 residues. V lost 2 bases and J lost 4, with 15 bases in between. The DNA for the CDR3 is TGTGCCAGCAGTTTAACCTTGACTTTAAGGAATCAGCCCCAGCATTTT. Its translation is CASSLTLTLRNQPQHF.

The V and J genes are TRBV4-3 and TRBJ2-4; D remains unclear. The CDR3 is 16 amino acids. Germline V gives CDR1 LGHNA, CDR2 YSLEER. The germline V and J ends were trimmed by 0 bases and 0 bases, with 9 bases remaining between them. This chain's CDR3 is CASSQDKGLAKNIQYF. The CDR3 DNA reads TGCGCCAGCAGCCAAGATAAGGGTTTAGCCAAAAACATTCAGTACTTC.

J is TRBJ2-5 and V is TRBV3-1, with 8 bases lining up with TRBD1. The CDR3 spans 17 residues. Trimming removed 1 base from V and 3 bases from J; junction bases left unmatched: 10. CDR1 is LGHDT and CDR2 is YNNKEL in the germline V gene (reference sequence). CDR3 sequence (DNA): TGTGCCAGCAGCCAAGCCGGGACAGGTGCGACCAAAGAGACCCAGTACTTC. As protein: CASSQAGTGATKETQYF.

The chain couples TRBV6-6 to TRBJ2-7, with D tentatively TRBD1 or TRBD2 (5 bases each). This CDR3 has 16 amino acids. Looked up from germline, CDR1 is MNHNY and CDR2 is SVGAGI (reference sequence). V shed 2 bases and J shed 0 bases, with 14 bases lying between them. In nucleotides, the CDR3 is TGTGCCAGCAGTTACGGGGGTCCTAGGAGCTCCTACGAGCAGTACTTC. Translated: CASSYGGPRSSYEQYF.

The chain combines TRBV3-1 with TRBJ1-4; tentatively, D is TRBD1 (5 bases). Germline values: CDR1 LGHDT, CDR2 YNNKEL (reference sequence). V shed 5 bases and J shed 10 bases, with 17 bases lying between them. The length of the CDR3 is 14 residues. In nucleotides, the CDR3 is TGTGCCAGCAGCGAAGGGGATTCTTTTGCAAAACTGTTTTTT. Translating gives CASSEGDSFAKLFF.